The rows below give T cell receptor beta chains drawn from one sample of a study of regulatory T cells in long-lasting Graves disease. MiXCR was run by TCRdb on the multiplex PCR reads, yielding one entry per CDR3 protein. The sample yields about 450,000 distinct CDR3 sequences, 12% to 15% seen once. The same data also went into a second study, on T cells in Graves' hyperthyroidism and ophthalmopathy.

Material: peripheral blood mononuclear cells (PBMCs), obtained at new diagnosis, from a patient treated with antithyroid drugs. All receptors derive from a woman aged 50 to 65 with Graves disease. Each CDR3 is given with its conserved first and last residue. Only some rows state a clone size, as once, few, many or a class for expanded clones.

CDR3 protein: CASSLPAGSGNTIYF
J gene: TRBJ1-3
clone size: many
V gene: TRBV5-6

CDR3 protein: CASSRDGLATSQETQYF
J gene: TRBJ2-5
clone size: few
V gene: TRBV5-1

CDR3 protein: CAISPLTAQPQHF
J gene: TRBJ1-5
clone size: many
V gene: TRBV10-3

CDR3 protein: CATSDLARSYGSSGNTIYF
J gene: TRBJ1-3
clone size: -
V gene: TRBV24-1

CDR3 protein: CASSLVLAGFYNEQFF
J gene: TRBJ2-1
clone size: few
V gene: TRBV7-6

CDR3 protein: CASSQGVWSHSYNEQFF
J gene: TRBJ2-1
clone size: -
V gene: TRBV3-1

CDR3 protein: CASGREGTDTQYF
J gene: TRBJ2-3
clone size: many
V gene: TRBV2

CDR3 protein: CASSFEGMKNTEAFF
J gene: TRBJ1-1
clone size: few
V gene: TRBV12-3/TRBV12-4

CDR3 protein: CASSLTSGALTFF
J gene: TRBJ2-1
clone size: -
V gene: TRBV7-3

CDR3 protein: CASSLARERSTDTQYF
J gene: TRBJ2-3
clone size: -
V gene: TRBV7-9

CDR3 protein: CASSLAGSGTGNTGELFF
J gene: TRBJ2-2
clone size: few
V gene: TRBV7-6

CDR3 protein: CASSFTSGNTDTQYF
J gene: TRBJ2-3
clone size: many
V gene: TRBV7-3

CDR3 protein: CAWSANADTQYF
J gene: TRBJ2-3
clone size: few
V gene: TRBV30

CDR3 protein: CAISGTGTHYEQYF
J gene: TRBJ2-7
clone size: many
V gene: TRBV10-3

CDR3 protein: CASSPGQGAHEQYF
J gene: TRBJ2-7
clone size: many
V gene: TRBV27

CDR3 protein: CASWTSGRYEQYF
J gene: TRBJ2-7
clone size: few
V gene: TRBV6-1

CDR3 protein: CASSASSSGANVLTF
J gene: TRBJ2-6
clone size: -
V gene: TRBV6-2/TRBV6-3

CDR3 protein: CSAGTSGRGYNEQFF
J gene: TRBJ2-1
clone size: many
V gene: TRBV20-1

CDR3 protein: CASSLGLNQETQYF
J gene: TRBJ2-5
clone size: -
V gene: TRBV5-1

CDR3 protein: CASSYSLPANYGYTF
J gene: TRBJ1-2
clone size: many
V gene: TRBV6-5

CDR3 protein: CASSESYSNQPQHF
J gene: TRBJ1-5
clone size: few
V gene: TRBV28

CDR3 protein: CGTETQYF
J gene: -
clone size: once
V gene: TRBV3-1

CDR3 protein: CASTSRSPNYGYTF
J gene: TRBJ1-2
clone size: few
V gene: TRBV19

CDR3 protein: CASSQEGLASGSYEQFF
J gene: TRBJ2-1
clone size: once
V gene: TRBV4-1

CDR3 protein: CASSSGDEQYF
J gene: TRBJ2-7
clone size: many
V gene: TRBV27

CDR3 protein: CASSPGLAGRWSSYEQYF
J gene: TRBJ2-7
clone size: many
V gene: TRBV7-2

CDR3 protein: CASSPTGGTGTHEQYF
J gene: TRBJ2-7
clone size: few
V gene: TRBV18

CDR3 protein: CASSPPGLGSGANVLTF
J gene: TRBJ2-6
clone size: -
V gene: TRBV27

CDR3 protein: CASSLAITGELFF
J gene: TRBJ2-2
clone size: many
V gene: TRBV7-8

CDR3 protein: CASSQGPTRNEKLFF
J gene: TRBJ1-4
clone size: -
V gene: TRBV3-1

CDR3 protein: CASSASGTSGKLSTDTQYF
J gene: TRBJ2-3
clone size: -
V gene: TRBV9

CDR3 protein: CASSELWSTNEKLFF
J gene: TRBJ1-4
clone size: many
V gene: TRBV6-1

CDR3 protein: CAWSKGQGSTDTQYF
J gene: TRBJ2-3
clone size: -
V gene: TRBV30

CDR3 protein: CSARVQTGVNTEAFF
J gene: TRBJ1-1
clone size: many
V gene: TRBV20-1

CDR3 protein: CAWSVNTEAFF
J gene: TRBJ1-1
clone size: many
V gene: TRBV30

CDR3 protein: CASSLLQAAQETQYF
J gene: TRBJ2-5
clone size: -
V gene: TRBV5-1

CDR3 protein: CASSPLGLGQETQYF
J gene: -
clone size: -
V gene: TRBV27

CDR3 protein: CASSPGVGQANYGYTF
J gene: TRBJ1-2
clone size: -
V gene: TRBV7-9

CDR3 protein: CASSLIGSLQETQYF
J gene: TRBJ2-5
clone size: many
V gene: TRBV28

CDR3 protein: CASSLGMVGAGSYGYTF
J gene: TRBJ1-2
clone size: -
V gene: TRBV28

CDR3 protein: CASRDPRGSGEKLFF
J gene: TRBJ1-4
clone size: -
V gene: TRBV3-1

CDR3 protein: CASKVETSGRNEQFF
J gene: TRBJ2-1
clone size: many
V gene: TRBV2

CDR3 protein: CASRPQRTLDNEQFF
J gene: TRBJ2-1
clone size: many
V gene: TRBV12-3/TRBV12-4

CDR3 protein: CASSLIQGAGELFF
J gene: TRBJ2-2
clone size: many
V gene: TRBV5-1

CDR3 protein: CASSWTVNQPQHF
J gene: TRBJ1-5
clone size: -
V gene: TRBV27

CDR3 protein: CASSPPGQSNTGELFF
J gene: TRBJ2-2
clone size: -
V gene: TRBV7-3

CDR3 protein: CASSQQGGAFF
J gene: TRBJ1-1
clone size: many
V gene: TRBV3-1